Described below is a single T cell receptor (beta chain) sequence and its context. Antigen: not known. Only in-frame clones appear in the TCRdb table, and some are missing; sequencing was by immunoSEQ multiplex PCR. Of some 140,000 clones listed, 70% to 90% are singletons. The sample is drawn from a study of T cell responses to AZD1222 COVID-19 vaccine. In the study overall: Second-dose timings of about 4 or about 12 weeks were pooled.

Germline assignment: CDR1 MNHEY and CDR2 SMNVEV (reference sequence). This CDR3 region has 15 residues. The germline V and J ends were trimmed by 8 bases and 0 bases, with 11 bases remaining between them. General study results and limits: The study found vaccine-associated CD4 TCRs spanning spike, dominant at 160-218 and 743-854.

This chain uses TRBV27 with TRBJ1-6; no definite D call. This TCR derives from an adult in good health. The source material was peripheral blood, sampled on day 0 of AZD1222 vaccination. The CDR3 bases are TGTGCCAGCCAAAAACAGAGCTCCTATAATTCACCCCTCCACTTT. It encodes CASQKQSSYNSPLHF.